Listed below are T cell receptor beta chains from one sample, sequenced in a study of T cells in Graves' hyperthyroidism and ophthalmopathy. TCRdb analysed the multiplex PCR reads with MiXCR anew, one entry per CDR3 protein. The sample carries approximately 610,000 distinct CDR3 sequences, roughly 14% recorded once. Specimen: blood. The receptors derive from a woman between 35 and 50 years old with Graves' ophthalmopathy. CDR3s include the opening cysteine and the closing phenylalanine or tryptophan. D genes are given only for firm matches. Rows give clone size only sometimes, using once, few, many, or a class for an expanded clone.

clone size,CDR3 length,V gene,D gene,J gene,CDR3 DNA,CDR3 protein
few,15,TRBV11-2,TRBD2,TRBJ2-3,TGTGCCAGCAGCTCCCGAGCGGGAGATTCGGATACGCAGTATTTT,CASSSRAGDSDTQYF
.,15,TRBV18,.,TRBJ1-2,TGTGCCAGCTCAACCGAACAGGGCTTTAACTATGGCTACACCTTC,CASSTEQGFNYGYTF
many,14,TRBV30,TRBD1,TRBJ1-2,TGTGCCGAACTTTCCGGGACAGGGGAGTATGGCTACACCTTC,CAELSGTGEYGYTF
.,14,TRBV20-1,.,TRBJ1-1,TGCAGTGCTAGAGATCGGAGAGTGAACACTGAAGCTTTCTTT,CSARDRRVNTEAFF
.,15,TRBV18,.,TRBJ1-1,TGTGCCAGCTCACCCCCGAGGGCAGGGAGAACTGAAGCTTTCTTT,CASSPPRAGRTEAFF
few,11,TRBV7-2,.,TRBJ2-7,TGTGCCAGCAGCTCTGGCCACGAGCAGTACTTC,CASSSGHEQYF
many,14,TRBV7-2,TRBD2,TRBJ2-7,TGTGCCAGCAGCCGTAGCGGGGGTCGGCTCGAGCAGTACTTC,CASSRSGGRLEQYF
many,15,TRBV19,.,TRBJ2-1,TGTGCCAGTAGTATCCCAGGGAGCTCCTACAATGAGCAGTTCTTC,CASSIPGSSYNEQFF
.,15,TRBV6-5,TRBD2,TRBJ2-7,TGTGCCAGCAGTTACAATAGCGGGGGCTCATACGAGCAGTACTTC,CASSYNSGGSYEQYF
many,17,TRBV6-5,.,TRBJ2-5,TGTGCCAGCAGTTACTGGCCGGGGCACCTAGGGAGGGAGACCCAGTACTTC,CASSYWPGHLGRETQYF
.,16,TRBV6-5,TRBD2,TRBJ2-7,TGTGCCAGCAGTTACTCAGGGGGGACTAGGGATCACAAGCAGTACTTC,CASSYSGGTRDHKQYF
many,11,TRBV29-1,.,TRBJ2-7,TGCAGCGTTGAATTGGCGGCCGAGCAGTACTTC,CSVELAAEQYF
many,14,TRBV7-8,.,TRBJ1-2,TGTGCCAGCAGCTCAGGGACGGCCGGATATGGCTACACCTTC,CASSSGTAGYGYTF
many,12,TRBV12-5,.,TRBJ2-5,TGTGCTAGCGGCTCACGGGGGGAGACCCAGTACTTC,CASGSRGETQYF
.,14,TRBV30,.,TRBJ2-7,TGTGCCTGGAGCGTAAACAGGTGGACCTACGAGCAGTACTTC,CAWSVNRWTYEQYF
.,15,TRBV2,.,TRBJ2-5,TGTGCCAGCAGTGGAACGGCAAACAGTCAAGAGACCCAGTACTTC,CASSGTANSQETQYF
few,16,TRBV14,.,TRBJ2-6,TGTGCCAGCAGCCAAGAGAGAATCTCTGGGGCCAACGTCCTGACTTTC,CASSQERISGANVLTF
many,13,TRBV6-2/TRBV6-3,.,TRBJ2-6,TGTGCCAGCAGGAGCGAAGGGGCCAACGTCCTGACTTTC,CASRSEGANVLTF
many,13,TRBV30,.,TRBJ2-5,TGTGCCTGGAGCCGGGGTACGCAAGAGACCCAGTACTTC,CAWSRGTQETQYF
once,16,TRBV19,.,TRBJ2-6,TGTGCCAGTAGTAGATCAGGGGCGGCCGGGGCCAACGTCCTGACTTTC,CASSRSGAAGANVLTF
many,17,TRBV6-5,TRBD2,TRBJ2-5,TGTGCCAGCAGTTACACTCCGGGGGGACCTGAGGGGGAGACCCAGTACTTC,CASSYTPGGPEGETQYF
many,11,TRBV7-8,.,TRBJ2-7,TGTGCCAGCAGGACCTCGGAGGAGCAGTACTTC,CASRTSEEQYF
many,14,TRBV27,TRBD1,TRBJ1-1,TGTGCCAGCAGCGCCCTTACAGGGGAGGAGGAAGCTTTCTTT,CASSALTGEEEAFF
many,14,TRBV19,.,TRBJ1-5,TGTGCCAGTAGTATGGGAAATAGCAATCAGCCCCAGCATTTT,CASSMGNSNQPQHF
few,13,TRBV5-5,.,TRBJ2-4,TGTGCCAGCAGCCTACCTAGCCAAAACATTCAGTACTTC,CASSLPSQNIQYF
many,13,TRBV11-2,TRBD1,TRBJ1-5,TGTGCCAGCAGCTGGGACAGAAATCAGCCCCAGCATTTT,CASSWDRNQPQHF
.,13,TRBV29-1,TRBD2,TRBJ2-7,TGCAGCGCTCTCGGACTAGCGGGGGACGAGCAGTACTTC,CSALGLAGDEQYF
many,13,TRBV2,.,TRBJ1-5,TGTGCCAGCAGGGTGTCATTCTATCAGCCCCAGCATTTT,CASRVSFYQPQHF
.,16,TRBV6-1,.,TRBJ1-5,TGTGCCAGCAGTGTCAGCAGGGGTCATAGCAATCAGCCCCAGCATTTT,CASSVSRGHSNQPQHF
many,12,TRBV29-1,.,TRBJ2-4,TGCAGCGTTGAAAGGGGGGGAAACATTCAGTACTTC,CSVERGGNIQYF
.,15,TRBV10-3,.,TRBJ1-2,TGTGCCATCAGGTCCGGGTCCTACAGGGATAATGGCTACACCTTC,CAIRSGSYRDNGYTF
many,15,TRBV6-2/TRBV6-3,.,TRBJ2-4,TGTGCCAGCAGTTACGGCAGATACCAAACGGGCATTCAGTACTTC,CASSYGRYQTGIQYF
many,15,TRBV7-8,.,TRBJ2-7,TGTGCCAGCAGCTTAGACACAGGGCTGAGCGACGAGCAGTACTTC,CASSLDTGLSDEQYF
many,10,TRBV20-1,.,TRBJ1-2,TGCAGTGCCAGATCTCAGGGGAACACCTTC,CSARSQGNTF
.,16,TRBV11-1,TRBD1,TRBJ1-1,TGTGCCAGCAGCCAGATACCCACAGGGGCAGGAAGTGAAGCTTTCTTT,CASSQIPTGAGSEAFF
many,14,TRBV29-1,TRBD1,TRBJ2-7,TGCAGCGCCGAGGAACAGGGGGCTCCCTACGAGCAGTACTTC,CSAEEQGAPYEQYF
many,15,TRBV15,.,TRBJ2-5,TGTGCCACCAGCAGAGGCGGACAGCTTCAAGAGACCCAGTACTTC,CATSRGGQLQETQYF
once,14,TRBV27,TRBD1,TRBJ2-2,TGTGCCAGCTGGGGGACAGGGGGCACCGGGGAGCTGTTTTTT,CASWGTGGTGELFF